This record looks at one T cell receptor (beta chain) sequence and its context. The data belong to a study of T cell responses to AZD1222 COVID-19 vaccine. Method: immunoSEQ multiplex PCR; TCRdb's copy keeps in-frame clones and lacks some. This table has 100,000 to 150,000 clones, 75% to 90% appearing once. The CDR3 loop spans 15 amino acids. CDR1 and CDR2 (germline): SGHAT, FQNNGV. Losses at the gene ends were 5 bases for V and 1 base for J; bases not matched to a gene: 4. The sample here was peripheral blood, taken on day 0 of AZD1222 vaccination. The chain recombines TRBV11-2 with TRBJ1-2; 10 nucleotides match TRBD1. The clonotype originates from an adult in good health. The CDR3 loop is CASSAGQGYNYGYTF. The CDR3 DNA is TGTGCCAGCAGCGCGGGACAGGGGTATAACTATGGCTACACCTTC.